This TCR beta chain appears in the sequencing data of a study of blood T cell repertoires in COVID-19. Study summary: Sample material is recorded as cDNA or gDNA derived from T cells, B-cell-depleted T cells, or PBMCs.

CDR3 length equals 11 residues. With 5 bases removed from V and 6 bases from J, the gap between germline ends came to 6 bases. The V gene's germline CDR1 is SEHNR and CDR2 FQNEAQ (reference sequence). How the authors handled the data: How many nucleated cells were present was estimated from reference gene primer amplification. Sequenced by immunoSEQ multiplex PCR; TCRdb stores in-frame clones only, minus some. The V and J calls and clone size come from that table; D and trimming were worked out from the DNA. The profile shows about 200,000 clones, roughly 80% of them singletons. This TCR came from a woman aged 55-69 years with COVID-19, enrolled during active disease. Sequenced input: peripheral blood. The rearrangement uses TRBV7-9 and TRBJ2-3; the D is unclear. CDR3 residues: CASSLLDTQYF. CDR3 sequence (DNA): TGTGCCAGCAGCCTGTTGGATACGCAGTATTTT.